These 27 T cell receptor beta chains were sequenced from one sample in a study of T cells after yellow fever vaccination (dated by TCRdb to about 2019). Sample treatment or condition, as interpreted from the label and publication: live attenuated yellow fever vaccine strain. The library was obtained by 5' RACE. The reads were generated on an Illumina HiSeq 2500. In TCRdb, the public reads were trimmed at Q25 with fastp and aligned with MiXCR, with productive beta chains retained. When rows share a CDR3 protein, they turn into one entry using the most common DNA and genes. For this sample there are 50,000 or so distinct CDR3 sequences; less than 8.5% appear just once. The ten largest account for more than 20% of the sample. The sequencing here drew on CD8+ T cells not binding an NS4B(214-222) dextramer, sorted from PBMCs, taken approximately 47 days after the first yellow fever vaccination. What this sample's cell subset or site label stands for: NS4B epitope dextramer-negative CD8 T cells. The receptors here all came from a young man who received the YFV17D yellow fever vaccine.

Ten or more counts support this clonotype. The V gene is TRBV7-9, the J gene TRBJ2-2; D gene unclear. This CDR3 is 17 amino acids long. Trimming left V 3 bases short and J 3 bases short, with 17 bases between. Germline V CDR1 and CDR2: SEHNR, FQNEAQ (reference sequence). The CDR3 loop is CASSLGDPAPYTGELFF. Written as DNA, the CDR3 is TGTGCCAGCAGCTTGGGTGACCCAGCCCCTTACACCGGGGAGCTGTTTTTT.

There are many counts of this clonotype. Germline is not matched at one junction end, which may reflect a read error. V and J are TRBV4-1 and TRBJ1-2; D perhaps matches TRBD1 (5 bases). This CDR3 has 16 residues. CDR1 is MGHRA and CDR2 is YSYEKL in the germline V gene. CDR3 nucleotides: TGCGCCAGCAGCCAAGAAGGGCAGGGAATTAACAATGGCTACACCTTC. Its translation: CASSQEGQGINNGYTF.

This clonotype occurred many times. V and J are TRBV7-3 and TRBJ2-7; TRBD2 aligns across 11 bases. Losses at the gene ends were 5 bases for V and 3 bases for J; bases not matched to a gene: 6. Per germline, CDR1 SGHTA and CDR2 FQGTGA. The CDR3 is 15 residues long. CDR3 sequence: CASSASSGGFYEQYF. Written as DNA, the CDR3 is TGTGCCAGCAGCGCTTCTAGCGGGGGGTTCTACGAGCAGTACTTC.

The table lists this clonotype with many counts. This chain connects TRBV7-9 to TRBJ2-2, with 7 positions matching TRBD1. V lost 3 bases to trimming and J lost 4 bases; unmatched junction nucleotides: 8. Germline CDR1 SEHNR, CDR2 FQNEAQ (reference sequence). The CDR3 has 16 amino acids. The CDR3 spells CASSFSPQGPTGELFF. For the CDR3, the DNA is TGTGCCAGCAGCTTCTCACCACAGGGGCCCACCGGGGAGCTGTTTTTT. Full variable domain (rest looked up from reference TRBV7-9 and TRBJ2-2): DTGVSQNPRHKITKRGQNVTFRCDPISEHNRLYWYRQTLGQGPEFLTYFQNEAQLEKSRLLSDRFSAERPKGSFSTLEIQRTEQGDSAMYLCASSFSPQGPTGELFFGEGSRLTVL.

Regarding this clonotype: A much larger clone lies a single base off, so this may be a read error. The gene calls are TRBV10-3 and TRBJ2-2, with D perhaps being TRBD1 or TRBD2 (5 bases each). Per the germline V gene, CDR1 is ENHRY and CDR2 is SYGVKD. This CDR3 is built from 16 residues. This CDR3 is CAISDAGSTNAGELFF. CDR3 in DNA: TGTGCCATCAGTGACGCAGGGAGCACGAACGCCGGGGAGCTGTTTTTT.

This clonotype was seen only a few times. The CDR3 DNA follows: TGTGCCAGCAGCTTAAACGGGGGCCTATCTGATACGCAGTATTTT. Its protein is CASSLNGGLSDTQYF. The chain links TRBV13 to TRBJ2-3, with D possibly called TRBD1 or TRBD2 (6 bases each). V gave up 2 bases and J gave up 6 bases, with 15 bases separating them. This CDR3 is built from 15 residues. Germline loops: CDR1 PRHDT, CDR2 FYEKMQ (reference sequence).

In its sample, this clonotype was seen a few times. This chain uses TRBV7-2 with TRBJ2-1; 13 bases are shared with TRBD2. The CDR3 extends over 15 amino acids. Looked up from germline, CDR1 is SGHTA and CDR2 is FQGNSA. With 5 bases clipped from V and 6 bases from J, the junction kept 4 bases outside the gene matches. DNA for the CDR3: TGTGCCAGCAGCGGACTAGCGGGGGAGGCCAATGAGCAGTTCTTC. Its protein is CASSGLAGEANEQFF.

In its sample, this clonotype was seen many times. The chain joins TRBV29-1 to TRBJ2-2; 7 bases fit TRBD1. The CDR3 has 14 amino acids. V lost 5 bases, J lost 5 bases, and 8 bases stayed unmatched. Germline values: CDR1 SQVTM, CDR2 ANQGSEA. The CDR3 bases are TGCAGCGTTACAAGCAGGGGGAGTACCGGGGAGCTGTTTTTT. It yields the protein CSVTSRGSTGELFF.

Ten or more counts support this clonotype. The chain has TRBV20-1 and TRBJ2-5; TRBD2 is a possible D gene (5 bases). The V end lost 5 bases, the J end lost 5 bases, and 18 bases lay between the germline ends. This CDR3 contains 14 residues. The germline CDR1 and CDR2 sequences are DFQATT and SNEGSKA (reference sequence). In DNA, the CDR3 is TGCAGTGCTGCGCGAGGGCGGGTGTGGGAGACCCAGTACTTC. Amino acid sequence: CSAARGRVWETQYF.

On this clonotype: One base away lies a much larger clone, so this may be a sequencing read error. The rearrangement joins TRBV29-1 to TRBJ2-2; 7 bases are shared with TRBD1. CDR3 length: 13 residues. V lost 7 bases, J lost 4 bases, and 6 bases stayed unmatched. Germline-derived CDR1 and CDR2 are SQVTM and ANQGSEA. The CDR3 loop is CSGQGISTGELFF. DNA of the CDR3: TGCAGCGGACAGGGAATTAGCACCGGGGAGCTGTTTTTT.

This clonotype was found many times. The CDR3 region has the DNA TGTGCTAGTGGTTTCTGGACAGGTCATGAGCAGTTCTTC. Translated: CASGFWTGHEQFF. V gene TRBV12-5 combines with J gene TRBJ2-1; TRBD1 matches at 7 bases. Germline CDR1 and CDR2: LGHNT and FRNRAP. V shed 3 bases, J shed 8 bases, and the junction held 4 bases outside the gene matches. The CDR3 spans 13 residues. Full variable domain (rest looked up from reference TRBV12-5 and TRBJ2-1): DARVTQTPRHKVTEMGQEVTMRCQPILGHNTVFWYRQTMMQGLELLAYFRNRAPLDDSGMPKDRFSAEMPDATLATLKIQPSEPRDSAVYFCASGFWTGHEQFFGPGTRLTVL.

This clonotype was observed many times. The chain links TRBV5-6 to TRBJ2-7; no firm D call. This CDR3 has 15 residues. V was shortened by 0 bases and J by 2 bases, with 12 bases between the two germline ends. CDR1 and CDR2 (germline): SGHDT, YYEEEE. The CDR3: CASSLVGQAPYEQYF. The CDR3 DNA follows: TGTGCCAGCAGCTTGGTGGGCCAGGCCCCCTACGAGCAGTACTTC.

This clonotype was seen a single time. One base away lies a much larger clone, so this may be a sequencing read error. This chain uses TRBV12-3 or TRBV12-4 with TRBJ1-5; D perhaps matches TRBD1 (5 bases). The CDR3 is 17 residues long. This CDR3 reads CATSLEGRVFGNQPQHF. The CDR3 region has the DNA TGTGCCACCAGTTTAGAAGGCAGGGTATTTGGCAATCAGCCCCAGCATTTT.

The CDR3 sequence is CASDSRESTGELFF. The DNA of the CDR3 is TGTGCCAGCGATTCTAGGGAAAGCACCGGGGAGCTGTTTTTT. The chain links TRBV2 to TRBJ2-2, with D unclear. Germline V gene sequence: CDR1 SNHLY, CDR2 FYNNEI. The V gene lost 8 bases and the J gene lost 4 bases, with 14 bases spanning the gap. CDR3 size: 14 residues.

This clonotype was found a few times. This chain connects TRBV6-5 to TRBJ2-7; 8 bases align to TRBD1. After removal of 5 bases from V and 6 bases from J, the junction contained 12 bases not matched to a gene. The CDR3 covers 15 residues. Germline V gives CDR1 MNHEY, CDR2 SVGAGI. The DNA for the CDR3 is TGTGCCAGCAGTAACCCGAGGACAGGGAACATCGAGCAGTACTTC. It encodes CASSNPRTGNIEQYF.

This clonotype showed up many times. The chain carries TRBV4-3 and TRBJ2-2; D might be TRBD1 (5 bases). The CDR3 is made up of 17 amino acids. Germline CDR1 LGHNA, CDR2 YSLEER. V lost 0 bases to trimming and J lost 4 bases, with 15 bases between them. The CDR3 loop reads CASSQENYRSGTGELFF. The CDR3 DNA is TGCGCCAGCAGCCAAGAAAACTACAGGAGTGGCACCGGGGAGCTGTTTTTT.

This clonotype has ten or more counts. The chain couples TRBV7-2 to TRBJ2-5; no clear D gene. Germline lookup yields CDR1 SGHTA and CDR2 FQGNSA. The germline V and J ends were trimmed by 2 bases and 0 bases, with 13 bases remaining between them. This CDR3 contains 16 residues. CDR3 DNA: TGTGCCAGCAGCTTAATGGCTGGCCGGGACCAAGAGACCCAGTACTTC. Translated, it gives CASSLMAGRDQETQYF.

This clonotype appeared many times. The genes are TRBV6-2 or TRBV6-3 and TRBJ2-1, with 8 positions matching TRBD1. Trimming took 11 bases from V and 4 from J; bases not matched to a gene: 13. The CDR3 loop spans 15 amino acids. The germline V gene has CDR1 MNHEY and CDR2 SVGEGT. For the CDR3, the DNA is TGTGCCTCCGAGGATCGGACAGGGTTATACAATGAGCAGTTCTTC. It yields the protein CASEDRTGLYNEQFF.

This clonotype was seen ten or more times. V is TRBV20-1 and J is TRBJ1-1; D possibly corresponds to TRBD1 (6 bases). The CDR3 sequence is 16 residues long. The V end lost 5 bases, the J end lost 0 bases, and 19 bases lay between the germline ends. Germline lookup yields CDR1 DFQATT and CDR2 SNEGSKA (reference sequence). DNA for the CDR3: TGCAGTGCTCAAACGCCAGGGGAGGATGTGAACACTGAAGCTTTCTTT. Its translation is CSAQTPGEDVNTEAFF.

This clonotype was seen a handful of times. V is TRBV7-2 and J is TRBJ2-7, with D possibly TRBD2 on 5 matching bases. V was clipped by 7 bases and J by 2 bases, with 18 bases between them. This CDR3 contains 15 residues. Germline V gives CDR1 SGHTA, CDR2 FQGNSA. The CDR3 coding sequence is TGTGCCAGCACCGAAGATTGTTTGGAGGCCTACGAGCAGTACGTC. This translates into CASTEDCLEAYEQYV.

This chain uses TRBV7-9 with TRBJ2-7; 10 nucleotides align to TRBD1. The J segment lost 3 bases and the V segment lost 5 bases, leaving 7 bases of the junction unmatched. The CDR3 contains 15 residues. Germline-derived CDR1 and CDR2 are SEHNR and FQNEAQ (reference sequence). The CDR3 here is CASSPPDRGDYEQYF. The CDR3 DNA is TGTGCCAGCAGCCCTCCGGACAGGGGGGACTACGAGCAGTACTTC. The full variable domain, its missing parts supplied by reference TRBV7-9 and TRBJ2-7, is DTGVSQNPRHKITKRGQNVTFRCDPISEHNRLYWYRQTLGQGPEFLTYFQNEAQLEKSRLLSDRFSAERPKGSFSTLEIQRTEQGDSAMYLCASSPPDRGDYEQYFGPGTRLTVT.

The genes are TRBV5-1 and TRBJ1-4; no firm D call. The germline V gene has CDR1 SGHRS and CDR2 YFSETQ. The CDR3 extends over 12 amino acids. Trimming left V 1 base short and J 4 bases short, with 2 bases between. This CDR3 is CASSLRNEKLFF. DNA of the CDR3: TGCGCCAGCAGCTTGCGTAATGAAAAACTGTTTTTT.

This clonotype has ten or more counts. This sequence joins TRBV7-9 and TRBJ1-2, with 7 positions matching TRBD1. The CDR3 is 14 residues long. Per germline, CDR1 SEHNR and CDR2 FQNEAQ (reference sequence). V shed 5 bases and J 0 bases; nucleotides not matched to a gene: 3. As DNA, the CDR3 is TGTGCCAGCAGCCTGGGACAGACTAACTATGGCTACACCTTC. Residues: CASSLGQTNYGYTF.

The V gene is TRBV3-1, the J gene TRBJ2-5; 8 bases line up with TRBD2. CDR1 and CDR2 (germline): LGHDT, YNNKEL (reference sequence). Unmatched junction bases numbered 22, after V lost 11 bases and J lost 2 bases. CDR3 length: 18 residues. The chain's CDR3 is CAFSPSAGDPRTQETQYF. The CDR3 DNA reads as TGTGCCTTCAGCCCATCAGCGGGGGACCCCCGAACTCAAGAGACCCAGTACTTC.

This clonotype was counted between two and nine times. The rearrangement links TRBV27 to TRBJ2-1, with 9 bases lining up with TRBD2. Losses at the gene ends were 6 bases for V and 5 bases for J; bases not matched to a gene: 11. The CDR3 spans 16 residues. The germline CDR1 and CDR2 sequences are MNHEY and SMNVEV (reference sequence). The CDR3 reads CASSSPWLAGNNEQFF. As DNA, the CDR3 is TGTGCCAGCAGCTCGCCTTGGCTAGCGGGAAACAATGAGCAGTTCTTC.

This clonotype was counted many times. The rearrangement links TRBV12-3 or TRBV12-4 to TRBJ2-2; D unclear. V lost 7 bases and J 4 bases, leaving 13 bases between the germline ends. The CDR3 extends over 14 amino acids. The CDR3 here is CASNKGAATGELFF. The DNA of the CDR3 is TGTGCCAGCAACAAGGGCGCGGCCACCGGGGAGCTGTTTTTT.

This clonotype was counted many times. The chain combines TRBV6-2 or TRBV6-3 with TRBJ2-5; D gene unclear. Germline values: CDR1 MNHEY, CDR2 SVGEGT. Trimming took 0 bases from V and 5 from J, leaving 7 bases between them. The CDR3 spans 13 residues. The CDR3 protein is CASSYSSPETQYF. CDR3 bases: TGTGCCAGCAGTTACTCGTCCCCGGAGACCCAGTACTTC.